A single sample is the source of the 15 T cell receptor beta chains below, sequenced in a study of breast tumors, draining lymph nodes, adjacent tissues. TCRdb re-derived calls from the multiplex PCR reads in MiXCR, one entry per CDR3 protein. The profile shows 85,000 to 130,000 distinct CDR3 sequences, about 31% of them singletons. Breast cancer patients provided tissue from their axillary draining lymph nodes. Source material: axillary lymph node tissue. These TCRs come from a female donor with breast cancer. Some clones in this sample may be carry-over from other donors' samples.

The table lists this clonotype with many counts. The chain links TRBV6-2 or TRBV6-3 to TRBJ2-2; 15 nucleotides match TRBD2. CDR3 size: 18 residues. V dropped 6 bases and J dropped 6; count of bases not matched to a gene: 11. Germline CDR1 and CDR2: MNHEY and SVGEGT. The CDR3 DNA is TGTGCCAGCAGAGGACTAGCGGGGGGGGCGATCGGTTCCGGGGAGCTGTTTTTT. Translating gives CASRGLAGGAIGSGELFF.

The sample holds many counts of this clonotype. The CDR3 DNA reads as TGTGCCAGCAGTGCCTCGGGGGCTCCCTATGGCTACACCTTC. This gives the protein CASSASGAPYGYTF. V is TRBV25-1 and J is TRBJ1-2; tentatively, D is TRBD1 (6 bases). Germline assignment: CDR1 MGHDK and CDR2 SYGVNS. V lost 4 bases and J 4 bases, leaving 13 bases between the germline ends. The CDR3 spans 14 residues.

The V gene is TRBV12-3 or TRBV12-4, the J gene TRBJ2-1; possibly TRBD2 for D (6 bases). The CDR3 is made up of 16 amino acids. Trimming cost V 6 bases and J 1 base, with 16 bases left between them. The CDR3 DNA reads as TGTGCCAGCAGGTTCCGGGACTCCGAGTCCTACAATGAGCAGTTCTTC. Translating gives CASRFRDSESYNEQFF.

The sample holds many counts of this clonotype. The J gene is TRBJ2-3, the V gene TRBV7-6; a possible D gene is TRBD2 (5 bases). CDR1 is SGHVS, CDR2 FNYEAQ, per germline. With 2 bases removed from V and 5 bases from J, the gap between germline ends came to 14 bases. This CDR3 has 15 residues. The CDR3 DNA is TGTGCCAGCAGCTTATTGGGAGTGCTGGTAGATACGCAGTATTTT. Protein product: CASSLLGVLVDTQYF.

This clonotype was observed a few times. Possible read error: a much larger clone is one base away. This chain uses TRBV4-2 with TRBJ2-7, with D tentatively TRBD2 (6 bases). V shed 0 bases and J shed 3 bases, with 9 bases lying between them. The CDR3 spans 14 residues. Germline lookup yields CDR1 LGHNA and CDR2 YNFKEQ. The CDR3 nucleotides read TGTGCCAGCAGCCAAGATACCGGGGGCTACGAGCAGTACTTC. Protein sequence: CASSQDTGGYEQYF.

In regard to this clonotype: Given a much more abundant clone one base away, this may be a read error. This is likely a read error, given that the CDR3 carries no conserved phenylalanine or tryptophan at its end. The DNA is left out, because the CDR3 cannot be placed on it with certainty; the CDR3 is given as TCRdb lists it. This chain links TRBV9 with TRBJ1-6. Germline values: CDR1 SGDLS, CDR2 YYNGEE. The CDR3 is made up of 15 amino acids, end residues included. CDR3 in amino acids: CASSIGTDLNSPPHS.

This clonotype showed up many times. The chain is built from TRBV6-2 or TRBV6-3 and TRBJ2-3; TRBD1 might be the D (5 bases). This CDR3 comprises 15 residues. Germline lookup yields CDR1 MNHEY and CDR2 SVGEGT. The V and J ends lost 6 bases and 6 bases respectively, with 19 bases between them. CDR3 in DNA: TGTGCCAGCAGCTCCCGGACAAGTACGGCGGATACGCAGTATTTT. It specifies CASSSRTSTADTQYF.

This clonotype was observed many times. This sequence joins TRBV25-1 and TRBJ2-1; D unresolved. In germline, CDR1 is MGHDK, CDR2 SYGVNS. This CDR3 has 14 amino acids. The V end was cut by 5 bases, the J end by 4 bases, with 12 bases between. The CDR3 loop reads CASSMTLSYNEQFF. CDR3 bases: TGTGCCAGCAGTATGACCCTTTCTTACAATGAGCAGTTCTTC.

This clonotype was observed once. V usage is TRBV6-5 and J usage is TRBJ2-5; D may be TRBD1 (6 bases). Trimming shortened V by 0 bases and J by 4 bases, and 6 bases separated the two germline ends. Germline V CDR1 and CDR2: MNHEY, SVGAGI. This CDR3 comprises 13 residues. CDR3 in DNA: TGTGCCAGCAGTTACTCACAGGGAGAGACCCAGTACTTC. This codes for CASSYSQGETQYF.

This sequence joins TRBV4-1 and TRBJ2-5; 7 bases map to TRBD2. The CDR3 length is 14 residues. Germline trimming cut 0 bases from V and 5 bases from J; bases unmatched to any gene: 3. Per the germline V gene, CDR1 is MGHRA and CDR2 is YSYEKL. Here the CDR3 DNA reads TGCGCCAGCAGCCAAGATCCCGGGAGGGAGACCCAGTACTTC. It yields the protein CASSQDPGRETQYF.

The rearrangement uses TRBV9 and TRBJ2-3, with TRBD2 identical over 15 bases. The V segment lost 7 bases and the J segment 5 bases; nucleotides outside the gene matches: 5. Germline loops: CDR1 SGDLS, CDR2 YYNGEE. The CDR3 sequence is 15 residues long. DNA of the CDR3: TGTGCCAGCCTCGGGGGACTAGCGGGAGGAGATACGCAGTATTTT. Protein: CASLGGLAGGDTQYF. Supplemented by reference TRBV9 and TRBJ2-3, the full variable domain reads DSGVTQTPKHLITATGQRVTLRCSPRSGDLSVYWYQQSLDQGLQFLIQYYNGEERAKGNILERFSAQQFPDLHSELNLSSLELGDSALYFCASLGGLAGGDTQYFGPGTRLTVL.

This chain uses TRBV20-1 with TRBJ1-3; TRBD1 is a possible D gene (5 bases). This CDR3 has 13 amino acids. V lost 5 bases and J 7 bases, leaving 15 bases between the germline ends. Germline V lookup: CDR1 DFQATT, CDR2 SNEGSKA (reference sequence). The chain's CDR3 is CSASPGVRNTIYF. The DNA for the CDR3 is TGCAGTGCTTCCCCGGGGGTTCGGAACACCATATATTTT.

This clonotype was seen repeatedly, ten times or more. The rearrangement joins TRBV20-1 to TRBJ2-7, with 8 bases lining up with TRBD1. Looked up from germline, CDR1 is DFQATT and CDR2 is SNEGSKA (reference sequence). The CDR3 extends over 14 amino acids. V was clipped by 5 bases and J by 5 bases; unmatched bases: 11. DNA of the CDR3: TGCAGTGCTCCTAATGCAGGGGGCGCCCACGAGCAGTACTTC. This translates into CSAPNAGGAHEQYF.

Note on this clonotype: The CDR3 ends on some other residue instead of the conserved phenylalanine or tryptophan, so this is likely a read error. This chain links TRBV4-2 with TRBJ2-1; unclear D gene. The germline V gene encodes CDR1 LGHNA and CDR2 YNFKEQ. The CDR3 extends over 12 amino acids. Trimming pared 4 bases from V and 6 bases from J, leaving 7 bases between. This chain's CDR3 is CASSPHFNEQFS. The CDR3 DNA is TGTGCCAGCAGCCCCCATTTCAATGAGCAGTTCAGC.

This clonotype was seen at least ten times. The chain has TRBV20-1 and TRBJ1-4; the match to TRBD1 covers 7 bases. V dropped 5 bases and J dropped 5; count of bases not matched to a gene: 11. The CDR3 length is 15 residues. CDR1 is DFQATT and CDR2 is SNEGSKA in the germline V gene (reference sequence). The DNA for the CDR3 is TGCAGTGCTTCAGTTCCGGGACAGAGAAATGAAAAACTGTTTTTT. It specifies CSASVPGQRNEKLFF.